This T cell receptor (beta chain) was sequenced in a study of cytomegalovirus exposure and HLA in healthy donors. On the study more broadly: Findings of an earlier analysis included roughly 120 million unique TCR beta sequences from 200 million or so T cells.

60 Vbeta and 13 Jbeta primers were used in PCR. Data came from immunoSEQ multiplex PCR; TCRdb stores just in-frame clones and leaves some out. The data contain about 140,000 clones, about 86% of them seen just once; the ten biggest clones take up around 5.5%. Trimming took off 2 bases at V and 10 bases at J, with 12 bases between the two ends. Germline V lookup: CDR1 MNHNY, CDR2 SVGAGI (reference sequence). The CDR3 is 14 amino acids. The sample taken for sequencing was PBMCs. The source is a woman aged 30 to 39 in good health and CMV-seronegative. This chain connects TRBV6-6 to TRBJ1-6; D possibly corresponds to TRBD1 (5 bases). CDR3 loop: CASSYPGLQSPLHF. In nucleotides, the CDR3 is TGTGCCAGCAGTTACCCAGGGTTACAATCACCCCTCCACTTT.